The present TCR beta chain was sequenced within a study of blood T cell repertoires in COVID-19. Study as a whole: Both acute and convalescent COVID-19 samples were obtained from the United States, Italy and Spain.

Germline V lookup: CDR1 MGHDK, CDR2 SYGVNS. Losses at the gene ends were 5 bases for V and 9 bases for J; bases not matched to a gene: 7. The CDR3 has 13 residues. In the authors' methods: Nucleated cell number was recorded as an estimate derived from reference gene primer amplification. The protocol was immunoSEQ multiplex PCR, while the TCRdb copy is restricted to in-frame clones and leaves out a portion. The V and J calls and clone size are taken from that table; D and trimming were inferred from the DNA. The table lists 100,000 to 120,000 clones, around 68% of them singletons, with 7.6% in the top ten.

The TCR was taken from a woman aged 60-75 years with acute or convalescent COVID-19. The chain recombines TRBV25-1 with TRBJ1-2; TRBD1 matches at 9 bases. The sequenced material came from peripheral blood. For the CDR3, the DNA is TGTGCCAGCAGTCGGGGACAGGGAGTAAGCTACACCTTC. Protein sequence: CASSRGQGVSYTF.